The present entry profiles one T cell receptor (beta chain) with its context. What it recognizes is unknown. The data derive from a study of T-cell reconstitution after alpha-beta-depleted transplantation in children. V dropped 1 base and J dropped 0 bases, with 8 bases sitting between them. Per germline, CDR1 LNHNV and CDR2 YYDKDF (reference sequence). The CDR3 runs 15 residues. General study points: It was newly produced T cells that mostly accounted for T-cell counts and diversity one year after transplant.

TCRbeta library construction was performed incorporating unique molecular identifiers. TCRdb re-derived calls from the PCR reads in MiXCR, one entry per CDR3 protein. The sample gives 250,000 to 400,000 distinct CDR3 sequences, 20% to 30% of which show up once; approximately 11% is in the top ten. Here the sequenced sample was PBMCs, mostly from graft donor cells, taken 180 days after TCRalphabeta/CD19-depleted stem cell transplant. The chain combines TRBV15 with TRBJ2-3; D gene uncertain. The sequence derives from a male patient aged 10 to 17 who had a stem cell transplant for acute lymphoblastic leukemia, so the T cells may come from the graft donor. This CDR3 is CATSRVRDSTDTQYF. Here the CDR3 DNA reads TGTGCCACCAGCAGAGTGAGAGATAGCACAGATACGCAGTATTTT.